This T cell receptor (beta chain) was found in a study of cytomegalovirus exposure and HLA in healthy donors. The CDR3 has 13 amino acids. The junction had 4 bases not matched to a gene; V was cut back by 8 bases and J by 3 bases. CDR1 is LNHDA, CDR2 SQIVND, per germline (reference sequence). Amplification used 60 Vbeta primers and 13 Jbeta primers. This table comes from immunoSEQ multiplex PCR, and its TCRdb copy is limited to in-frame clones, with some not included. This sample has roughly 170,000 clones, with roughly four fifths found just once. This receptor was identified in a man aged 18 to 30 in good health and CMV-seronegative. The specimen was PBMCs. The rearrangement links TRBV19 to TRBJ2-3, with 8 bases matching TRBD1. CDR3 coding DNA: TGTGCCAGTGGACAGGGATCGACAGATACGCAGTATTTT. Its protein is CASGQGSTDTQYF.